What follows is one T cell receptor beta chain and its context. The antigen is not known. CDR1 is MGHDK, CDR2 SYGVNS, per germline. This CDR3 region has 15 residues. V was pared by 3 bases and J by 3 bases, with 14 bases between. Expressed TCRB transcripts got sequenced, as all isolated RNA was reverse transcribed. Sequenced by immunoSEQ multiplex PCR; TCRdb stores in-frame clones only, minus some. The profile shows about 260,000 clones, under 70% of them singletons. This sample was taken from a study of beta chain features in type 1 diabetes. Overall study results and limits: Shortening of TCRB CDR3s, moderate but significant, appeared in all four CD4+ subsets of Type 1 diabetes patients. A potential influence of HLA type upon TCRB rearrangement remained unresolved herein.

The rearrangement uses TRBV25-1 and TRBJ1-2; tentatively, D is TRBD1 (6 bases). The material sequenced was naive CD4+ T cells from blood. The origin of this receptor is a man aged 30-40 years in good health. As DNA, the CDR3 is TGTGCCAGCAGTGACGGCGGACAGCCCTACTATGGCTACACCTTC. Protein: CASSDGGQPYYGYTF.